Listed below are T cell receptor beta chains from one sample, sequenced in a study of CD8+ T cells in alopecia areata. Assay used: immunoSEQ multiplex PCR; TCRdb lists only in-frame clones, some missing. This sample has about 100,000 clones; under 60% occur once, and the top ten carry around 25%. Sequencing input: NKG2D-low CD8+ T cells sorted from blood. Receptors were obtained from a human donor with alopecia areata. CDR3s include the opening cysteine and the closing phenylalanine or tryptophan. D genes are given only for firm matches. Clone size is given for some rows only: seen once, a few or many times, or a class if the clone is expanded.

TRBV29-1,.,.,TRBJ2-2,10,TGCAGCGTTTGGGGGGGGGAGCTGTTTTTT,CSVWGGELFF
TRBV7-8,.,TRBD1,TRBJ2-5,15,TGTGCCAGCAGCACCAGGCCGACAGGGTTAGAGACCCAGTACTTC,CASSTRPTGLETQYF
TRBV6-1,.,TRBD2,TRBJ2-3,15,TGTGCCAGCAGTGGACTATCGGGGGGGACAGATACGCAGTATTTT,CASSGLSGGTDTQYF
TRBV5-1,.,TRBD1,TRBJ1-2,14,TGCGCCAGCAGCTGGGAGACAGGGTACTATGGCTACACCTTC,CASSWETGYYGYTF
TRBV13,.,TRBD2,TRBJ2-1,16,TGTGCCAGCAGCTTAGGAGTAGCGGGACACTACAATGAGCAGTTCTTC,CASSLGVAGHYNEQFF
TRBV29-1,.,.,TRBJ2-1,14,TGCAGCGTTGGCGTGAGGGTTCCTTACAATGAGCAGTTCTTC,CSVGVRVPYNEQFF
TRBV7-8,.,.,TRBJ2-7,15,TGTGCCAGCAGCTTAGCCGGCCAGGGGCCGTACGAGCAGTACTTC,CASSLAGQGPYEQYF
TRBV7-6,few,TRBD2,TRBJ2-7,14,TGTGCCAGCAGCCAGGAGCGGGAGGACGACGAGCAGTACTTC,CASSQEREDDEQYF
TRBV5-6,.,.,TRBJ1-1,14,TGTGCCAGCAGCCCGGGACTCTCGAACACTGAAGCTTTCTTT,CASSPGLSNTEAFF
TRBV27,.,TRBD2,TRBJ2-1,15,TGTGCCAGCAGTTCCCACGGGACTAGTAACTATGAGCAGTTCTTC,CASSSHGTSNYEQFF
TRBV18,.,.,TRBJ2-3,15,TGTGCCAGCTCACCGACTAGTTCCGGCACAGATACGCAGTATTTT,CASSPTSSGTDTQYF
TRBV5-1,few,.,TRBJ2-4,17,TGCGCCAGCAGCCAAGCTCAGGGAGAGAGGGCCAAAAACATTCAGTACTTC,CASSQAQGERAKNIQYF
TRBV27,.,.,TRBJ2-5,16,TGTGCCAGCAGTTTATCGACCACAGGAATCCAAGAGACCCAGTACTTC,CASSLSTTGIQETQYF
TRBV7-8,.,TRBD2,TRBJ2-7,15,TGTGCCAGCAGTCGAAAGACTAGCGGAGATTACGAGCAGTACTTC,CASSRKTSGDYEQYF
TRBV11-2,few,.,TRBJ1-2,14,TGTGCCAGCAGCTTACCTGCAACTAACTATGGCTACACCTTC,CASSLPATNYGYTF
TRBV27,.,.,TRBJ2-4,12,TGTGCCAGCAGCCCAGGAAAAAACATTCAGTACTTC,CASSPGKNIQYF
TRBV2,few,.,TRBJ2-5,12,TGTGCCAGCGGGGTCCGCCAAGAGACCCAGTACTTC,CASGVRQETQYF
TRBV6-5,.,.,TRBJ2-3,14,TGTGCCAGCAGTTCTCTGATTGACACAGATACGCAGTATTTT,CASSSLIDTDTQYF
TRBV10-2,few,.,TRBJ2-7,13,TGCGCCAGCCGCCCCGCGAGCTCCTACGAGCAGTACTTC,CASRPASSYEQYF
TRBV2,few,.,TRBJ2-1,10,TGTGCCAGCTCGGGGAATGAGCAGTTCTTC,CASSGNEQFF
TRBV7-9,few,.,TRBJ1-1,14,TGTGCCAGCACGCCGGGACCGACGAACACTGAAGCTTTCTTT,CASTPGPTNTEAFF
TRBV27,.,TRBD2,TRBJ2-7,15,TGTGCCAGCAGTCCCACCCAGGCGGGAGGGCGGGAGCAGTACTTC,CASSPTQAGGREQYF
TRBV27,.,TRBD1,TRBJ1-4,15,TGTGCCAGCAGTCCGATCGGGACAGCTAATGAAAAACTGTTTTTT,CASSPIGTANEKLFF
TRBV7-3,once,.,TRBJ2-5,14,TGTGCCAGCAGCTTAACGGGAGCGGGTGAGACCCAGTACTTC,CASSLTGAGETQYF
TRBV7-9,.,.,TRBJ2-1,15,TGTGCCAGCAGCTTACCCCTGGGGAGAAACAATGAGCAGTTCTTC,CASSLPLGRNNEQFF
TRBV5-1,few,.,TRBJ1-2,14,TGCGCCAGCAGCTTGGCCGGAGGGGGTCATGGCTACACCTTC,CASSLAGGGHGYTF
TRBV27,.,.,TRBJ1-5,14,TGTGCCAGCAGTTTATCGATACTCGATCAGCCCCAGCATTTT,CASSLSILDQPQHF
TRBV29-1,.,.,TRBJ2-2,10,TGCAGCGTCTTCACCGGGGAGCTGTTTTTT,CSVFTGELFF
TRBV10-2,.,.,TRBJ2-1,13,TGCGCCAGCAGGGGTCTAGGAATGGGTGAGCAGTTCTTC,CASRGLGMGEQFF
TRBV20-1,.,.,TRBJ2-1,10,TGCAGTGCTAGGGCTTCCGAGCAGTTCTTC,CSARASEQFF
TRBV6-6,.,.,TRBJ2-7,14,TGTGCCAGCAGTTACGGCGTCAAGGGGTCCGAGCAGTACTTC,CASSYGVKGSEQYF
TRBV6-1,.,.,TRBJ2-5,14,TGTGCCAGCAGTGAAGACCGGGACCAAGAGACCCAGTACTTC,CASSEDRDQETQYF
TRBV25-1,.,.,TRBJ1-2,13,TGTGCCAGCAGTGAGGGGAGCCCGATTGGCTACACCTTC,CASSEGSPIGYTF